Listed below are T cell receptor beta chains from one sample, sequenced in a study of blood T cell repertoires in COVID-19. The method was immunoSEQ multiplex PCR; TCRdb's version includes in-frame clones alone and lacks a portion of them. The sample contains approximately 76,000 clones, around nine tenths of which appear only once. The sample comprised peripheral blood. The receptors here all came from a young man with acute or convalescent COVID-19. CDR3s include the opening cysteine and the closing phenylalanine or tryptophan. D genes are given only for firm matches. Size tells how often a clone was seen (once, few, many) or the class of an expanded clone, and some rows leave it out.

>.|16|TRBD2|TRBV19|TRBJ2-1
TGTGCCAGTAGTATTCTTTCTAGCGGGAGTTACAATGAGCAGTTCTTC
CASSILSSGSYNEQFF
>.|14|TRBD2|TRBV28|TRBJ2-3
TGTGCCAGCAGTTTATTCGGGACTAGCGATACGCAGTATTTT
CASSLFGTSDTQYF
>few|14|.|TRBV7-2|TRBJ2-7
TGTGCCAGCAGCTTACATTCAACTATCTACGAGCAGTACTTC
CASSLHSTIYEQYF
>.|15|.|TRBV6-2/TRBV6-3|TRBJ2-1
TGTGCCAGCAGTGGCAGCTCGAGCGCCTACAATGAGCAGTTCTTC
CASSGSSSAYNEQFF
>.|14|.|TRBV5-1|TRBJ2-5
TGCGCCAGCAGCGGAACCGGGACTCAAGAGACCCAGTACTTC
CASSGTGTQETQYF
>once|18|.|TRBV23-1|TRBJ2-7
TGCGCCAGCAGTCAACTCTTTACTGACAGGCCCGCTCCCTACGAGCAGTACTTC
CASSQLFTDRPAPYEQYF
>.|16|TRBD1|TRBV28|TRBJ2-7
TGTGCCAGCAGTTTATGGGAGACAGGGGGCAGCTACGAGCAGTACTTC
CASSLWETGGSYEQYF
>.|19|.|TRBV7-6|TRBJ2-3
TGTGCCAGCAGCCTCACCCCACCTCTGGAACCCCGGAGAGCAGATACGCAGTATTTT
CASSLTPPLEPRRADTQYF
>.|16|TRBD2|TRBV9|TRBJ2-7
TGTGCCAGCAAGAGGGTAAGCTCGGCGGGAGGAACCGAGCAGTACTTC
CASKRVSSAGGTEQYF
>.|16|TRBD1|TRBV19|TRBJ2-7
TGTGCCAGTAGCGGAATCGGGGACAGGGGGTCCTACGAGCAGTACTTC
CASSGIGDRGSYEQYF
>.|15|TRBD2|TRBV5-4|TRBJ2-1
TGTGCCAGCAACCAACGAGCGGGAGGCTACAATGAGCAGTTCTTC
CASNQRAGGYNEQFF
>.|16|TRBD1|TRBV9|TRBJ2-7
TGTGCCAGCAGCGTAGGATCCGGGACAGGGGACTACGAGCAGTACTTC
CASSVGSGTGDYEQYF
>.|13|TRBD1|TRBV19|TRBJ1-1
TGTGCCACCTCCAGGGGGTTCACACCTCAGGCTTTCTTT
CATSRGFTPQAFF
>once|13|.|TRBV2|TRBJ2-5
TGTGCCAGCAGTGAGGGGGCCGGTGAGACCCAGTACTTC
CASSEGAGETQYF
>few|17|TRBD2|TRBV2|TRBJ2-2
TGTGCCAGCAGTACCTCTAGCGGGAGGGCAATGACCGGGGAGCTGTTTTTT
CASSTSSGRAMTGELFF
>once|16|TRBD2|TRBV28|TRBJ2-1
TGTGCCAGCAGCCTAGGGACTAGCGGGAGGCCCAATGAGCAGTTCTTC
CASSLGTSGRPNEQFF
>.|14|TRBD1|TRBV28|TRBJ2-7
TGTGCCAGCAGTTCGACAGGGGGCACATACGAGCAGTACTTC
CASSSTGGTYEQYF
>.|16|.|TRBV15|TRBJ1-6
TGTGCCACCAGCAACACTGACGGGGAAAATAATTCACCCCTCCACTTT
CATSNTDGENNSPLHF
>.|13|TRBD1|TRBV12-3/TRBV12-4|TRBJ2-7
TGTGCCAGCAGCGACAGGGTCAAAGGCGAGCAGTACTTC
CASSDRVKGEQYF
>.|12|TRBD2|TRBV10-2|TRBJ2-7
TGCGCCAGCAGTGTGGGGGGGAGCGAGCAGTACTTC
CASSVGGSEQYF
>.|15|TRBD2|TRBV6-1|TRBJ2-1
TGTGCCAGCCGTGAAAGGGCTAGCGGGAGCAATGAGCAGTTCTTC
CASRERASGSNEQFF
>once|16|TRBD2|TRBV27|TRBJ2-1
TGTGCCAGCAGTTTATCGCGGGGGGCGAGGAACAATGAGCAGTTCTTC
CASSLSRGARNNEQFF
>.|17|.|TRBV7-8|TRBJ1-6
TGTGCCAGCAGCTTAGGGGGGGGACGGGGAACGACGACGGCCCTCCACTTT
CASSLGGGRGTTTALHF
>.|18|.|TRBV19|TRBJ2-7
TGTGCCAGTAGTATGAGAAGGGTGGCGGTGGGGGGCTCCTACGAGCAGTACTTC
CASSMRRVAVGGSYEQYF
>few|14|.|TRBV19|TRBJ1-1
TGTGCCAGTAGTTCCACGAGCCTAAACACTGAAGCTTTCTTT
CASSSTSLNTEAFF
>.|12|.|TRBV6-2/TRBV6-3|TRBJ2-1
TGTGCCAGCAGTTACTCAGAGGATGAGCAGTTCTTC
CASSYSEDEQFF
>.|15|TRBD1|TRBV9|TRBJ2-5
TGTGCCAGCAGCGCCGACAGGGGGACCCAAGAGACCCAGTACTTC
CASSADRGTQETQYF